This TCR beta chain stems from a study of cytomegalovirus exposure and HLA in healthy donors. In the study overall: In a previous analysis, 120 million or so unique TCR beta sequences were found from some 180 million T cells. Unique TCRs from HLA-typed donors, around 79 million of them, were held in an early data release. General study points: Looking again later, the authors saw that most CMV-associated TCR beta chains seemed HLA-restricted. Solely CMV serostatus was available to characterize immune exposure.

This clone appeared a few times. What it recognizes is unknown. The CDR3 extends over 15 amino acids. V shed 3 bases and J 3 bases; nucleotides not matched to a gene: 4. The V gene's germline CDR1 is LNHNV and CDR2 YYDKDF (reference sequence). PCR involved 60 Vbeta and 13 Jbeta primers. The repertoire was sequenced with immunoSEQ multiplex PCR; TCRdb's copy has only in-frame clones and lacks some. The profile shows 100,000 to 150,000 clones, roughly 72% of them singletons. The V call is TRBV15, the J call TRBJ2-5; 10 bases align to TRBD1. The sample comprised PBMCs. The receptor comes from a woman between 50 and 59 years old in good health and CMV-seropositive. CDR3 bases: TGTGCCACCAGCAGCCTCGGACAGGGGGAAGAGACCCAGTACTTC. It codes for CATSSLGQGEETQYF. The entire variable domain, with the rest obtained from reference TRBV15 and TRBJ2-5, is as follows: DAMVIQNPRYQVTQFGKPVTLSCSQTLNHNVMYWYQQKSSQAPKLLFHYYDKDFNNEADTPDNFQSRRPNTSFCFLDIRSPGLGDTAMYLCATSSLGQGEETQYFGPGTRLLVL.